A single sample is the source of the 12 T cell receptor beta chains below, sequenced in a study of T cell responses to AZD1222 COVID-19 vaccine. Some clones are missing from TCRdb's copy, which holds only in-frame ones; the method was immunoSEQ multiplex PCR. This table has 80,000 to 90,000 clones, less than 90% appearing once. The sample consisted of peripheral blood, taken 28 days after the second AZD1222 dose. Receptor source: an adult who received the AZD1222 COVID-19 vaccine.

This chain uses TRBV2 with TRBJ1-1; D is unclear. There are 15 residues in the CDR3. Germline CDR1 reads SNHLY; CDR2 reads FYNNEI. Deletions cut 10 bases from V and 1 base from J, with 19 bases between. DNA for the CDR3: TGTGCCACCACCCCCCTGGCAGGTTGGAACACTGAAGCTTTCTTT. This sequence encodes CATTPLAGWNTEAFF.

J is TRBJ2-7 and V is TRBV20-1; D is perhaps TRBD2 (5 bases). V lost 3 bases, J lost 4 bases, and 13 bases lay in between. This CDR3 is 13 amino acids long. CDR1 is DFQATT, CDR2 SNEGSKA, per germline (reference sequence). The CDR3 is CSASGSGRYEQYF. CDR3 DNA sequence: TGCAGTGCTAGTGGGAGTGGGCGGTACGAGCAGTACTTC.

V gene TRBV19 combines with J gene TRBJ2-7; 10 bases are shared with TRBD2. The ends lost 6 bases at V and 5 bases at J; junction bases unmatched: 7. Germline V lookup: CDR1 LNHDA, CDR2 SQIVND (reference sequence). The CDR3 is 14 residues long. In DNA form, the CDR3 reads TGTGCCAGTAGAAGGACAGGGACTAGCGACGAGCAGTACTTC. Amino acid sequence: CASRRTGTSDEQYF.

The rearrangement joins TRBV7-2 to TRBJ1-2, with D hard to call. Per the germline V gene, CDR1 is SGHTA and CDR2 is FQGNSA. V was trimmed by 4 bases and J by 8 bases, leaving 20 bases between them. This CDR3 has 15 residues. The chain's CDR3 is CASSSPTSPVKGYTF. The CDR3 bases are TGTGCCAGCAGCTCCCCAACGTCGCCCGTCAAAGGCTACACCTTC.

The chain links TRBV2 to TRBJ1-1; D call uncertain. The length of the CDR3 is 17 residues. In germline, CDR1 is SNHLY, CDR2 FYNNEI. Trimming removed 6 bases from V and 0 bases from J, with 20 bases in between. This CDR3 reads CASSPSGSANMNTEAFF. DNA for the CDR3: TGTGCCAGCAGCCCTTCGGGTTCGGCGAACATGAACACTGAAGCTTTCTTT.

The V call is TRBV5-4, the J call TRBJ1-1, with 7 bases aligning to TRBD1. Looked up from germline, CDR1 is SGHNT and CDR2 is YYREEE (reference sequence). J gave up 1 base and V 4 bases, and 7 bases lay outside the gene matches. CDR3 length equals 15 residues. The CDR3, as DNA: TGTGCCAGCAGCGGGCCCCGACAGGGGAACACTGAAGCTTTCTTT. Amino acids: CASSGPRQGNTEAFF.

The chain is built from TRBV5-3 and TRBJ1-1; D call uncertain. TRBV5-3 is treated as an ORF (open reading frame) with a function not yet certain. CDR3 length: 12 amino acids. With 5 bases removed from V and 1 base from J, the gap between germline ends came to 6 bases. The CDR3 nucleotides are TGTGCCAGAAGGTCCTCGAACACTGAAGCTTTCTTT. It yields the protein CARRSSNTEAFF.

The gene calls are TRBV4-1 and TRBJ2-7; D is unresolved. This CDR3 region has 13 residues. Trimming removed 3 bases from V and 4 bases from J, with 10 bases in between. CDR1 and CDR2 from the germline V gene are MGHRA and YSYEKL. CDR3 in amino acids: CASSQTLYYEQYF. The CDR3, as DNA: TGCGCCAGCAGCCAGACGTTGTATTACGAGCAGTACTTC.

V gene TRBV19 combines with J gene TRBJ1-2; the D gene is possibly TRBD1 (6 bases). V was pared by 4 bases and J by 6 bases, with 12 bases between. The CDR3 covers 13 residues. Germline-derived CDR1 and CDR2 are LNHDA and SQIVND (reference sequence). CDR3 DNA sequence: TGTGCCAGTAGTACCGACAGGACCAATGGCTACACCTTC. Amino acids: CASSTDRTNGYTF.

A single count supports this clone. The genes are TRBV12-3 or TRBV12-4 and TRBJ2-2, with D perhaps matching TRBD1 (5 bases). The CDR3 contains 13 residues. Trimming left V 6 bases short and J 2 bases short, with 7 bases between. The CDR3 DNA reads as TGTGCCAGCAGCCAGGGAAACACCGGGGAGCTGTTTTTT. Protein product: CASSQGNTGELFF.

V usage is TRBV7-9 and J usage is TRBJ1-2, with unresolved D. This CDR3 is 18 amino acids long. V lost 6 bases and J 0 bases, leaving 23 bases between the germline ends. CDR1 SEHNR and CDR2 FQNEAQ come from the germline V gene (reference sequence). CDR3 sequence: CASSYLMGQATTNYGYTF. The CDR3 nucleotides are TGTGCCAGCAGTTACCTAATGGGCCAGGCGACCACTAACTATGGCTACACCTTC.

The chain combines TRBV18 with TRBJ1-1, with D unclear. The CDR3 runs 13 residues. V lost 2 bases and J lost 7, with 11 bases in between. Per the germline V gene, CDR1 is KGHSH and CDR2 is LQKENI. This CDR3 is CASSPTGRYEAFF. CDR3 in DNA: TGTGCCAGCTCACCAACGGGTCGTTATGAAGCTTTCTTT.